A single sample gave rise to the 22 T cell receptor beta chains below, sequenced in a study of cytomegalovirus exposure and HLA in healthy donors. The PCR had 60 Vbeta and 13 Jbeta primers. Libraries were prepared by immunoSEQ multiplex PCR; TCRdb keeps only in-frame clonotypes and omits some of them. The repertoire holds a few hundred thousand clones, with 77% as singletons. Sample: PBMCs. All receptors come from a woman aged 55-70 years in good health and CMV-seropositive.

The V and J genes are TRBV5-5 and TRBJ1-1, with D perhaps TRBD1 (6 bases). The V gene's germline CDR1 is SGHKS and CDR2 YYEKEE (reference sequence). Trimming removed 3 bases at V and 4 bases at J, with 13 bases between. This CDR3 contains 14 residues. CDR3 sequence (DNA): TGTGCCAGCAGCTCTTTTACAGGGTTCACTGAAGCTTTCTTT. Its protein product is CASSSFTGFTEAFF.

This sequence joins TRBV6-1 and TRBJ1-2; weak D call: TRBD1 (6 bases). The length of the CDR3 is 15 residues. Germline loops: CDR1 MNHNS, CDR2 SASEGT. With 9 bases removed from V and 5 bases from J, the gap between germline ends came to 22 bases. The CDR3 here is CASSRDIQPIYGYTF. The CDR3 nucleotides are TGTGCCAGTTCCCGGGACATCCAACCTATATATGGCTACACCTTC.

The CDR3 sequence: CASSRQGIGANVLTF. The CDR3 DNA reads as TGTGCCAGCAGCAGACAGGGGATCGGGGCCAACGTCCTGACTTTC. This sequence joins TRBV28 and TRBJ2-6, with TRBD1 matching 8 bases. Germline-derived CDR1 and CDR2 are MDHEN and SYDVKM. The CDR3 totals 15 residues. V shed 6 bases, J shed 4 bases, and the junction held 5 bases outside the gene matches. Full variable domain (remainder filled in from reference TRBV28 and TRBJ2-6): DVKVTQSSRYLVKRTGEKVFLECVQDMDHENMFWYRQDPGLGLRLIYFSYDVKMKEKGDIPEGYSVSREKKERFSLILESASTNQTSMYLCASSRQGIGANVLTFGAGSRLTVL.

This clone has a single count. The chain is built from TRBV14 and TRBJ2-1; 16 positions agree with TRBD2. Trimming at V came to 0 bases and at J to 2 bases, leaving 7 bases not matched to a gene. Germline CDR1 reads SGHDN; CDR2 reads FVKESK. The CDR3 totals 20 residues. Here the CDR3 DNA reads TGTGCCAGCAGCCAAGACGTCCCGGGACTAGCGGGAGGGCCCTACAATGAGCAGTTCTTC. Translating gives CASSQDVPGLAGGPYNEQFF.

This chain uses TRBV11-3 with TRBJ2-3; perhaps TRBD2 as D (5 bases). Deletions cut 1 base from V and 1 base from J, with 12 bases between. Per germline, CDR1 SGHNT and CDR2 YENEEA. The CDR3 runs to 16 residues. CDR3 sequence reads: CASSLGTRPGTDTQYF. The CDR3 bases are TGTGCCAGCAGCTTAGGCACTAGACCGGGCACAGATACGCAGTATTTT.

The genes are TRBV5-5 and TRBJ1-1, with D maybe TRBD1 (5 bases). CDR3 length: 13 residues. Germline V gene sequence: CDR1 SGHKS, CDR2 YYEKEE (reference sequence). The germline V and J ends were trimmed by 6 bases and 4 bases, with 13 bases remaining between them. The CDR3 sequence is CASTSRVATEAFF. Here the CDR3 DNA reads TGTGCCAGCACCTCCAGGGTCGCCACTGAAGCTTTCTTT.

The J gene is TRBJ1-5, the V gene TRBV18; possible D gene TRBD1, 6 bases. Trimming stripped 3 bases from V and 3 bases from J, with 18 bases between. The germline CDR1 and CDR2 sequences are KGHSH and LQKENI. The CDR3 runs 17 residues. For the CDR3, the DNA is TGTGCCAGCTCACCGAAAGACAGGTCATGGGACAATCAGCCCCAGCATTTT. This codes for CASSPKDRSWDNQPQHF.

The rearrangement joins TRBV27 to TRBJ1-5; D uncertain. Trimming left V 1 base short and J 5 bases short, with 9 bases between. CDR1 and CDR2 from the germline V gene are MNHEY and SMNVEV (reference sequence). The CDR3 is made up of 14 amino acids. CDR3 bases: TGTGCCAGCAGTTTATACCCAGTGGATCAGCCCCAGCATTTT. Translation gives CASSLYPVDQPQHF.

A few counts support this clone. The chain employs TRBV4-2 and TRBJ2-3; TRBD2 matches 16 bases. With 0 bases clipped from V and 2 bases from J, the junction kept 8 bases outside the gene matches. The CDR3 is made up of 20 amino acids. Per the germline V gene, CDR1 is LGHNA and CDR2 is YNFKEQ. The DNA of the CDR3 is TGTGCCAGCAGCCAAGAGGGACTAGCGGGAGGGCCTTGGGTCACAGATACGCAGTATTTT. It specifies CASSQEGLAGGPWVTDTQYF.

V gene TRBV29-1 combines with J gene TRBJ2-1; 10 bases are shared with TRBD2. Trimming removed 1 base from V and 0 bases from J; junction bases left unmatched: 6. Germline CDR1 and CDR2: SQVTM and ANQGSEA. The CDR3 is 17 residues long. The CDR3 sequence is CSVEGTSGESSYNEQFF. The CDR3 DNA reads TGCAGCGTTGAAGGGACTAGCGGAGAGAGCTCCTACAATGAGCAGTTCTTC.

The V and J genes are TRBV5-6 and TRBJ2-4, with 7 bases matching TRBD1. This CDR3 region has 14 residues. Trimming took 4 bases from V and 5 from J; bases not matched to a gene: 6. Germline CDR1 is SGHDT and CDR2 is YYEEEE. CDR3 nucleotides: TGTGCCAGCAGCCCTAGGGACAGACAAAACATTCAGTACTTC. Protein product: CASSPRDRQNIQYF.

This clone was recorded a few times. The chain uses TRBV5-1 and TRBJ2-3; 10 bases match TRBD2. CDR3 length: 15 amino acids. Trimming took 3 bases from V and 5 from J; bases not matched to a gene: 6. The germline V gene has CDR1 SGHRS and CDR2 YFSETQ. The CDR3 DNA reads TGCGCCAGCAGCTCCACTAGCGGGACCGGAGATACGCAGTATTTT. This translates into CASSSTSGTGDTQYF.

The rearrangement joins TRBV5-4 to TRBJ2-7; 9 bases align to TRBD2. After removal of 1 base from V and 7 bases from J, the junction contained 6 bases not matched to a gene. Germline CDR1 and CDR2: SGHNT and YYREEE (reference sequence). CDR3 length: 14 amino acids. The CDR3 here is CASSLQAGGREQYF. CDR3 in DNA: TGTGCCAGCAGCTTGCAAGCGGGAGGAAGGGAGCAGTACTTC. Using reference TRBV5-4 and TRBJ2-7 for the parts outside the CDR3, the full variable domain is ETGVTQSPTHLIKTRGQQVTLRCSSQSGHNTVSWYQQALGQGPQFIFQYYREEENGRGNFPPRFSGLQFPNYSSELNVNALELDDSALYLCASSLQAGGREQYFGPGTRLTVT.

The V call is TRBV5-4, the J call TRBJ2-3; possible D gene TRBD1, 5 bases. V was trimmed by 1 base and J by 3 bases, leaving 15 bases between them. Germline V gives CDR1 SGHNT, CDR2 YYREEE (reference sequence). The CDR3 spans 16 residues. CDR3 in amino acids: CASSLLTEPSTDTQYF. CDR3 sequence (DNA): TGTGCCAGCAGCTTGTTGACAGAACCATCGACAGATACGCAGTATTTT.

The rearrangement links TRBV2 to TRBJ1-6; perhaps TRBD1 as D (6 bases). Germline V gene sequence: CDR1 SNHLY, CDR2 FYNNEI. The V end was cut by 0 bases, the J end by 6 bases, with 12 bases between. This CDR3 spans 16 amino acids. The CDR3 loop reads CASSEAQGRVNSPLHF. Written as DNA, the CDR3 is TGTGCCAGCAGTGAAGCCCAGGGGCGGGTTAATTCACCCCTCCACTTT.

The V gene is TRBV4-3, the J gene TRBJ1-4; the D is unclear. Germline V gene sequence: CDR1 LGHNA, CDR2 YSLEER. With 1 base removed from V and 5 bases from J, the gap between germline ends came to 14 bases. The CDR3 length is 16 residues. The CDR3 bases are TGCGCCAGCAGCCAAGTTTTGGAACAGCCGAATGAAAAACTGTTTTTT. Amino acids: CASSQVLEQPNEKLFF.

The chain recombines TRBV30 with TRBJ1-2, with TRBD1 matching over 9 bases. Germline lookup yields CDR1 GTSNPN and CDR2 SVGIG (reference sequence). This CDR3 contains 13 residues. The junction had 6 bases not matched to a gene; V was cut back by 6 bases and J by 4 bases. Written as DNA, the CDR3 is TGTGCCTGCCCTGGACAGGGGTTCTATGGCTACACCTTC. This encodes CACPGQGFYGYTF.

CDR3 protein: CASSSQGGGLNTEAFF. CDR3 DNA sequence: TGCGCCAGCAGCTCACAGGGTGGGGGACTGAACACTGAAGCTTTCTTT. The rearrangement uses TRBV5-1 and TRBJ1-1, with D possibly being TRBD1 (6 bases). This CDR3 contains 16 residues. In germline, CDR1 is SGHRS, CDR2 YFSETQ. Trimming stripped 3 bases from V and 0 bases from J, with 15 bases between.

This chain links TRBV5-1 with TRBJ2-1; D not certain. The CDR3 consists of 15 residues. Germline loops: CDR1 SGHRS, CDR2 YFSETQ. V gave up 4 bases and J gave up 5 bases, with 16 bases separating them. The CDR3 DNA is TGCGCCAGCAGCCCACAGCAGGCTGTGAACAATGAGCAGTTCTTC. Amino acids: CASSPQQAVNNEQFF.

The chain uses TRBV2 and TRBJ2-5; D possibly corresponds to TRBD1 (5 bases). The J call is in doubt because the DNA end fits TRBJ2-7 better. In germline, CDR1 is SNHLY, CDR2 FYNNEI. CDR3 size: 14 residues. The CDR3: CASSDAGSSYEQYF. CDR3 sequence (DNA): TGTGCCAGCAGTGACGCAGGGTCCTCCTACGAGCAGTACTTC.

J is TRBJ2-2 and V is TRBV28, with TRBD1 matching over 9 bases. In germline, CDR1 is MDHEN, CDR2 SYDVKM. The CDR3 totals 16 residues. After removal of 5 bases from V and 3 bases from J, the junction contained 7 bases not matched to a gene. The chain's CDR3 is CASSLWTGADTGELFF. DNA of the CDR3: TGTGCCAGCAGTCTCTGGACAGGGGCGGACACCGGGGAGCTGTTTTTT. The full variable domain, its missing parts supplied by reference TRBV28 and TRBJ2-2, is DVKVTQSSRYLVKRTGEKVFLECVQDMDHENMFWYRQDPGLGLRLIYFSYDVKMKEKGDIPEGYSVSREKKERFSLILESASTNQTSMYLCASSLWTGADTGELFFGEGSRLTVL.

The chain is built from TRBV27 and TRBJ2-7, with 9 nucleotides matching TRBD1. The CDR3 spans 15 residues. The germline V gene has CDR1 MNHEY and CDR2 SMNVEV (reference sequence). J gave up 7 bases and V 8 bases, and 15 bases lay outside the gene matches. CDR3 nucleotide sequence: TGTGCCAGCGTAAGCAACGAGGGACAGGGTAGTGAGCAGTACTTC. This translates into CASVSNEGQGSEQYF.